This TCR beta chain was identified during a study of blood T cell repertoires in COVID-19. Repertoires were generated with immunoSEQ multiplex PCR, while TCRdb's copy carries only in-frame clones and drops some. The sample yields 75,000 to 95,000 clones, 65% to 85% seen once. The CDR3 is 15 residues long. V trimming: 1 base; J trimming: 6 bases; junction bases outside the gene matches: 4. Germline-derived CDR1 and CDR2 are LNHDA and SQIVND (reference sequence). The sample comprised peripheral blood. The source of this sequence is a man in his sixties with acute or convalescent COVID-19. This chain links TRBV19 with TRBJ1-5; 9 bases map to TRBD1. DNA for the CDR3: TGTGCCAGTAGTATAGGTGGGACAGGGCTTCAGCCCCAGCATTTT. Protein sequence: CASSIGGTGLQPQHF.